Ten or more counts support the clone carrying this T cell receptor (beta chain). Its antigen remains unknown. Time point denoted: pre-sensitization, week 0. Treatment meaning: therapeutic diphenylcyclopropenone sensitization with weekly scalp DPC. V dropped 2 bases and J dropped 6; count of bases not matched to a gene: 5. Germline V gives CDR1 SGHVS, CDR2 FNYEAQ. CDR3 length equals 14 residues. Each CDR3 protein gets one entry after TCRdb re-called the RACE reads with MiXCR. The table shows about 120,000 distinct CDR3 sequences, with less than 15% occurring only once. The entry originates in a study of human T cells and chemical hapten exposure. Study at large: Diphenylcyclopropenone was applied weekly to patients' scalps across the roughly 25-week study. Variability of per-sample TCR yields stemmed mainly from small differences in pooled library volume. Study-level results: The formation of large CDR3 similarity clusters by expanded TCRs significantly exceeded that of controls.

The receptor was derived from a woman aged 18-35 years with alopecia areata. Some clones in this sample may be carry-over from other donors' samples. The sample was whole blood, taken in connection with sensitization to the hapten diphenylcyclopropenone (DPC). The chain carries TRBV7-6 and TRBJ2-3; TRBD2 matches 7 bases. The CDR3 sequence: CASSLRGRADTQYF. The CDR3 DNA is TGTGCCAGCAGCTTACGGGGGAGGGCGGATACGCAGTATTTT.